The sequence of this T cell receptor (beta chain) was determined in a study of naive and memory T cell subsets. Whole-study results and caveats: Especially in CD8 cells, naive repertoires contained a few larger clonotypes, possibly CD45RA-re-expressing memory cells.

This clonotype was seen more than once but under ten times. Its antigen is not identified. Both TRBC1 and TRBC2 were covered by a beta constant-region primer of two equimolar oligonucleotides. Ligated cDNA was amplified by four rounds of PCR with nested alpha and beta constant-region primers and SP2. TCRdb passed the UMI-ligation and nested PCR reads through MiXCR, listing each CDR3 protein once. The table shows 150,000 or so distinct CDR3 sequences, with roughly 22% occurring only once. Sample: naive CD4+ T cells from blood. The receptor was derived from a human donor in good health.

The CDR3 nucleotides read TGCAGTGCTCGGACGGCCTCCTACGAGCAGTACTTC. Translating it yields CSARTASYEQYF. V gene TRBV20-1 combines with J gene TRBJ2-7; D is undetermined. CDR1 DFQATT and CDR2 SNEGSKA come from the germline V gene (reference sequence). The CDR3 totals 12 residues. Trimming took off 5 bases at V and 0 bases at J, with 8 bases between the two ends.